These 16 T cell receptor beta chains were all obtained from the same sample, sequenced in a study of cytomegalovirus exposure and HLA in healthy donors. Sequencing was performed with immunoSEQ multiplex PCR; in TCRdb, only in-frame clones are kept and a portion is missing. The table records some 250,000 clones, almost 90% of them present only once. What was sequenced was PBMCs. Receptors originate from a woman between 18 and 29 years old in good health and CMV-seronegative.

Here the CDR3 DNA reads TGCGCCAGCAGCTTCTATCCACGAAATTATAATTCACCCCTCCACTTT. It codes for CASSFYPRNYNSPLHF. This chain joins TRBV23-1 and TRBJ1-6; D is unresolved. Being an ORF, TRBV23-1 has a function that is uncertain. The CDR3 sequence is 16 residues long. The V end lost 6 bases, the J end lost 4 bases, and 16 bases lay between the germline ends.

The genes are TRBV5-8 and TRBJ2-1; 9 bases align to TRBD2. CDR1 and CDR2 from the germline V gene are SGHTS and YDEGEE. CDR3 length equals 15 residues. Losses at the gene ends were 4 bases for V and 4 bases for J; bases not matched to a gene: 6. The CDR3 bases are TGTGCCAGCAGCCGTGGGGGACTAGCATACAATGAGCAGTTCTTC. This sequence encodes CASSRGGLAYNEQFF.

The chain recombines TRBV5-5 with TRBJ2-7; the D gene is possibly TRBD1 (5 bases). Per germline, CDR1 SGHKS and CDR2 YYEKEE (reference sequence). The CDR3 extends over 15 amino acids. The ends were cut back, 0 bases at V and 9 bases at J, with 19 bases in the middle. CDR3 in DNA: TGTGCCAGCAGCTTGGCCGACGGGCAGGGCAAGGCGCAGTACGTC. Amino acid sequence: CASSLADGQGKAQYV.

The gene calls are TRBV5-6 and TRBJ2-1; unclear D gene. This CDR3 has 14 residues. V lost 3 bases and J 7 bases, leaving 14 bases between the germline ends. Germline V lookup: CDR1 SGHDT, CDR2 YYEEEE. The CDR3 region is CASSSLGASNEQFF. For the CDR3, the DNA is TGTGCCAGCAGCTCGTTGGGCGCATCGAATGAGCAGTTCTTC.

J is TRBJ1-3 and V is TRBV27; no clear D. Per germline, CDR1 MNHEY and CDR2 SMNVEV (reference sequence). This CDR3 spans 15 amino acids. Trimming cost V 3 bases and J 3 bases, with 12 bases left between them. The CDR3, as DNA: TGTGCCAGCAGTTTCTCCGGGATCGATGGAAACACCATATATTTT. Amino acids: CASSFSGIDGNTIYF.

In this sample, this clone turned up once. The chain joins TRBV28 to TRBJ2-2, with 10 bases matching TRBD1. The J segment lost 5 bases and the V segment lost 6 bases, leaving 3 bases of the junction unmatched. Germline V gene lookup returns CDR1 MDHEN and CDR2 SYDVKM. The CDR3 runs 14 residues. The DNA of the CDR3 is TGTGCCAGCAGGTGGGGACAGGGGACCGGGGAGCTGTTTTTT. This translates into CASRWGQGTGELFF.

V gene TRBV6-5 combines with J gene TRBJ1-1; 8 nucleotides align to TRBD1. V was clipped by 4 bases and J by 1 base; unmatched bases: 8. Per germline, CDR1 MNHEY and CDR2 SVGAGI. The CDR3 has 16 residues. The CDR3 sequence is CASSSLDRAPNTEAFF. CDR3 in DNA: TGTGCCAGCAGTTCCTTGGACAGGGCGCCGAACACTGAAGCTTTCTTT.

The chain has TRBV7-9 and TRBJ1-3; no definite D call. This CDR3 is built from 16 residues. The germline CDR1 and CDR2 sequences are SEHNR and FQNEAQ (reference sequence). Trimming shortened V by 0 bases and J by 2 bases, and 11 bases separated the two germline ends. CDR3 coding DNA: TGTGCCAGCAGCTTAGCGGCCCTTCGAACTGGAAACACCATATATTTT. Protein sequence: CASSLAALRTGNTIYF. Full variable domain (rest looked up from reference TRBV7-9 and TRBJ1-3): DTGVSQNPRHKITKRGQNVTFRCDPISEHNRLYWYRQTLGQGPEFLTYFQNEAQLEKSRLLSDRFSAERPKGSFSTLEIQRTEQGDSAMYLCASSLAALRTGNTIYFGEGSWLTVV.

CDR3: CASSYRDRPWDTEAFF. The DNA of the CDR3 is TGTGCCAGCAGTTACCGGGACAGGCCATGGGACACTGAAGCTTTCTTT. This chain joins TRBV6-5 and TRBJ1-1, with 8 bases aligning to TRBD1. J was trimmed by 3 bases and V by 2 bases; bases with no gene match: 8. The germline V gene has CDR1 MNHEY and CDR2 SVGAGI. This CDR3 is built from 16 residues.

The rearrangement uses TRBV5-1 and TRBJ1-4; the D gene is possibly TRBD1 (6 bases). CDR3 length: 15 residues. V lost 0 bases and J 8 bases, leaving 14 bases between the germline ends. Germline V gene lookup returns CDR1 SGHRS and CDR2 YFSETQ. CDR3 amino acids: CASSLEAGAGEKLFF. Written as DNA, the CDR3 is TGCGCCAGCAGCTTGGAGGCGGGGGCGGGAGAAAAACTGTTTTTT.

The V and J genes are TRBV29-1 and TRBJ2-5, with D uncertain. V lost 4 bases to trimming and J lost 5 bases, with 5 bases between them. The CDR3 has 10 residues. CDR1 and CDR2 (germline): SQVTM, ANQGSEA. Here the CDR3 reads CSVALETQYF. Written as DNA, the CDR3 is TGCAGCGTTGCTTTGGAGACCCAGTACTTC.

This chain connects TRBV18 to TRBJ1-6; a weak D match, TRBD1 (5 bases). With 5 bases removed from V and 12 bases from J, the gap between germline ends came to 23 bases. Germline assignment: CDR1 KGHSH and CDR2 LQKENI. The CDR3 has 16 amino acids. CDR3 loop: CASSSTRVLGGEPLHF. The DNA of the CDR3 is TGTGCCAGCTCATCAACACGGGTCCTGGGGGGGGAACCCCTCCACTTT.

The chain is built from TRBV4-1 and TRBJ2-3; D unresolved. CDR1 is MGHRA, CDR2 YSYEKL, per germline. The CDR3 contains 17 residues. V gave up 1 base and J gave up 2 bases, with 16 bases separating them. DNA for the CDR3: TGCGCCAGCAGCCAAGTATTCAGGCCCGCCAACACAGATACGCAGTATTTT. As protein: CASSQVFRPANTDTQYF.

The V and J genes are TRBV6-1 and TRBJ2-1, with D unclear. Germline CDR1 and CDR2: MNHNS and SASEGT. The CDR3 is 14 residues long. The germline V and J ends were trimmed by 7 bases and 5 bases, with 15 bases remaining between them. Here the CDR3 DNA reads TGTGCCAGCATCCTACGCGGTTTCGACAATGAGCAGTTCTTC. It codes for CASILRGFDNEQFF.

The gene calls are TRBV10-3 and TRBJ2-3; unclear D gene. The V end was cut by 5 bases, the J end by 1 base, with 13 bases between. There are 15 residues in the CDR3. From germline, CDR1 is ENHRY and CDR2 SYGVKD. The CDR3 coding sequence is TGTGCCATCAGTTCTACTTCCTTAGGCACAGATACGCAGTATTTT. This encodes CAISSTSLGTDTQYF.

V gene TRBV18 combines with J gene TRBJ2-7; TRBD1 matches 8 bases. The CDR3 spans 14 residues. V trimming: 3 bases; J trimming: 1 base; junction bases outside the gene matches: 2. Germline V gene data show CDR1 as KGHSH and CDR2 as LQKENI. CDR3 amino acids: CASSPGQASYEQYF. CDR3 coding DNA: TGTGCCAGCTCACCGGGACAGGCATCCTACGAGCAGTACTTC.